The 2 T cell receptor beta chains below all came from one sample that was sequenced in a study of cytomegalovirus exposure and HLA in healthy donors. Clones were sequenced by immunoSEQ multiplex PCR, and TCRdb holds only the in-frame ones, with some missing. The repertoire holds a few hundred thousand clones, roughly 90% seen once, with around 0.8% in the top ten. Sequences were obtained from PBMCs. All receptors derive from a woman aged 18 to 35 in good health and CMV-seronegative.

This clone was counted only a few times. The V call is TRBV7-9, the J call TRBJ2-7; TRBD2 matches 12 bases. Trimming took 5 bases from V and 0 from J; bases not matched to a gene: 2. CDR3 length: 15 amino acids. CDR1 and CDR2 from the germline V gene are SEHNR and FQNEAQ (reference sequence). This CDR3 is CASSKGLAGSYEQYF. CDR3 nucleotide sequence: TGTGCCAGCAGCAAGGGACTAGCGGGCTCCTACGAGCAGTACTTC.

This clone was counted once. This chain links TRBV28 with TRBJ1-5; no clear D. CDR1 and CDR2 (germline): MDHEN, SYDVKM. The V and J ends lost 5 bases and 5 bases respectively, with 4 bases between them. The length of the CDR3 is 11 residues. The CDR3 is CASSPDQPQHF. In DNA form, the CDR3 reads TGTGCCAGCAGTCCTGATCAGCCCCAGCATTTT.